The entry that follows covers one T cell receptor beta chain sequence. The target antigen is unknown. Read coverage stops 3 residues before the CDR3 terminus; the germline J gene supplies the remainder. This sample is part of a study of T cells in women clearing cervical HPV infection. The study's findings and limits: Controls had more TRBV6-7 (0.16%) than cases (roughly 0.11%). It is unknown whether associations predate infection; no effector/memory or HPV-specific sorting.

CDR1 and CDR2 (germline): LNHDA, SQIVND (reference sequence). The V gene end was trimmed by 6 bases and the J gene end by 7 bases; junction bases not matched to a gene: 4. The CDR3 sequence is 12 residues long. Sequencing used immunoSEQ multiplex PCR; TCRdb keeps in-frame clones, though not all of them. The table for this sample gives around 15,000 clones. The clonotype was recovered from a woman aged 18-69 years with a cervical HPV16 infection that either progressed to CIN3+ or cleared (not recorded which). This chain joins TRBV19 and TRBJ1-1, with 8 bases aligning to TRBD1. The sample was blood buffy coat. The sequenced CDR3 bases are TGTGCCAGTAGAGGACAGGGTTATGAA. It yields the protein CASRGQGYE. The whole CDR3 region reads CASRGQGYEAFF.